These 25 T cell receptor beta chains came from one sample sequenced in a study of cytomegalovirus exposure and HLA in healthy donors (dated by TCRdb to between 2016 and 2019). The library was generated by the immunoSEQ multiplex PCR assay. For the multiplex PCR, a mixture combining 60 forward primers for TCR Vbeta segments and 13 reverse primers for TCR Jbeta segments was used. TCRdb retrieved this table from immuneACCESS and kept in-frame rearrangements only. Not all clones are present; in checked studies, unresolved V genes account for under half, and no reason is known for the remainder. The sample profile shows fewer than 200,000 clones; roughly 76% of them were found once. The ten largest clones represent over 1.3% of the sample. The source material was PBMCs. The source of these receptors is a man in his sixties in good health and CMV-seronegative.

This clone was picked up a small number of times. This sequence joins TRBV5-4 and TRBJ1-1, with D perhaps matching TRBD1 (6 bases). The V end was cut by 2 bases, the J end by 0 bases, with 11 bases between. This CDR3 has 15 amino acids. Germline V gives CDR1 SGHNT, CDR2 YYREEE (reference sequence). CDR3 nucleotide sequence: TGTGCCAGCAGCTTCCCAGGGGCGATGAACACTGAAGCTTTCTTT. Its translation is CASSFPGAMNTEAFF. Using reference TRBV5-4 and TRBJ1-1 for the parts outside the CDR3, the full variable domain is ETGVTQSPTHLIKTRGQQVTLRCSSQSGHNTVSWYQQALGQGPQFIFQYYREEENGRGNFPPRFSGLQFPNYSSELNVNALELDDSALYLCASSFPGAMNTEAFFGQGTRLTVV.

The CDR3 DNA reads as TGTGCCTGGACCCTGACAGGGGGTAAAAACATTCAGTACTTC. It yields the protein CAWTLTGGKNIQYF. The V call is TRBV30, the J call TRBJ2-4, with 9 bases identical to TRBD1. Trimming cost V 4 bases and J 4 bases; bases outside gene matches: 5. This CDR3 is built from 14 residues. Germline V gene lookup returns CDR1 GTSNPN and CDR2 SVGIG (reference sequence).

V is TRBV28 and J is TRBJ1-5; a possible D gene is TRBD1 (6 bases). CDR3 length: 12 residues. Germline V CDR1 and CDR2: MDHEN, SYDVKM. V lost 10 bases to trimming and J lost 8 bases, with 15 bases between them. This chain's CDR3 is CATSQGSKPQHF. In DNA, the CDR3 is TGTGCCACCTCACAGGGTAGCAAGCCCCAGCATTTT.

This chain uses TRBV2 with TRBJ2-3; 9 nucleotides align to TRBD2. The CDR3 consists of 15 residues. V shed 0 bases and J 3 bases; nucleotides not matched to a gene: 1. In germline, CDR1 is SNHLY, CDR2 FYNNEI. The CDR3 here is CASSEALAGTDTQYF. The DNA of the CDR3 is TGTGCCAGCAGTGAAGCGCTAGCGGGGACAGATACGCAGTATTTT.

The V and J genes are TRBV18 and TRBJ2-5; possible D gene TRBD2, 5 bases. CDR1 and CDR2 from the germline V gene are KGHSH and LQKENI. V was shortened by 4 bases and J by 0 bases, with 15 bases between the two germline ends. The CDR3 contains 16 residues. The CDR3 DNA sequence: TGTGCCAGCTCACTGGAACCCCTGGACTACCAAGAGACCCAGTACTTC. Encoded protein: CASSLEPLDYQETQYF.

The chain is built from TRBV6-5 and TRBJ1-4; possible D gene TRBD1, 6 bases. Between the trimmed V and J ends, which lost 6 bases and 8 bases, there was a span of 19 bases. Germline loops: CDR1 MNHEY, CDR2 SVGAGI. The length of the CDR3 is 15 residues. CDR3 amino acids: CASRPLRGVEEKLFF. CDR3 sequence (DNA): TGTGCCAGCAGACCACTCAGGGGAGTAGAGGAAAAACTGTTTTTT.

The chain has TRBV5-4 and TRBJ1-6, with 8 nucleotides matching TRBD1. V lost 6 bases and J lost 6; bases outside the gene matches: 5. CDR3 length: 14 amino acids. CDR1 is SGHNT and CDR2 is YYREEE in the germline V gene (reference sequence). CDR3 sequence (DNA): TGTGCCAGCAACCATGACAGGGGTAATTCACCCCTCCACTTT. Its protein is CASNHDRGNSPLHF.

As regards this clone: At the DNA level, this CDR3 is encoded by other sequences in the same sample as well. CDR3 sequence reads: CASSLDRDSNQPQHF. As DNA, the CDR3 is TGTGCCAGCAGCTTAGACAGGGATAGCAATCAGCCCCAGCATTTT. V and J are TRBV7-2 and TRBJ1-5; D might be TRBD1 (6 bases). V dropped 1 base and J dropped 0 bases, with 7 bases sitting between them. This CDR3 is 15 amino acids long. Germline V CDR1 and CDR2: SGHTA, FQGNSA.

The CDR3 coding sequence is TGTGCCAGCAGCGAGGACAGGGAAGAGACCCAGTACTTC. It encodes CASSEDREETQYF. The chain couples TRBV5-8 to TRBJ2-5; 8 bases are shared with TRBD1. Per germline, CDR1 SGHTS and CDR2 YDEGEE. The CDR3 loop spans 13 amino acids. V shed 4 bases and J 3 bases; nucleotides not matched to a gene: 2.

The CDR3 DNA follows: TGTGCCTGGACCCAAGGACTAGCGGGGGCGGATACGCAGTATTTT. Its translation is CAWTQGLAGADTQYF. The J gene is TRBJ2-3, the V gene TRBV30, with 13 bases identical to TRBD2. Germline V gene lookup returns CDR1 GTSNPN and CDR2 SVGIG (reference sequence). This CDR3 has 15 amino acids. The V and J ends lost 4 bases and 6 bases, in that order; junction bases with no gene match: 7.

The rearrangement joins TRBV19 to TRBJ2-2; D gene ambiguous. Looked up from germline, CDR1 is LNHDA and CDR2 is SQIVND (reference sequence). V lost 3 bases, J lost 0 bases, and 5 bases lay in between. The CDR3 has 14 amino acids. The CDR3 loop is CASSIATNTGELFF. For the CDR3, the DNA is TGTGCCAGTAGTATCGCGACGAACACCGGGGAGCTGTTTTTT.

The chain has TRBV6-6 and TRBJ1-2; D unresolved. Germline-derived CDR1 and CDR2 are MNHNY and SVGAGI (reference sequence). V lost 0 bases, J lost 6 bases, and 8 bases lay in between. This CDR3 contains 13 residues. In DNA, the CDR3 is TGTGCCAGCAGTTACTCGACCGGGGATGGCTACACCTTC. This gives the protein CASSYSTGDGYTF.

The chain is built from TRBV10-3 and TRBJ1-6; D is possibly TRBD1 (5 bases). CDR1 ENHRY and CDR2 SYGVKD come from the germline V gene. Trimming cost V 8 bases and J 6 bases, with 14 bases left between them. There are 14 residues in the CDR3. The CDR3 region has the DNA TGTGCCATCCGTGCCGGGGGTGGTAATTCACCCCTCCACTTT. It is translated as CAIRAGGGNSPLHF.

The CDR3 sequence is CASSSRGGYNEQFF. The CDR3 region has the DNA TGCGCCAGCAGCTCCCGGGGAGGATACAATGAGCAGTTCTTC. V usage is TRBV5-1 and J usage is TRBJ2-1, with D maybe TRBD2 (6 bases). The CDR3 runs to 14 residues. Per the germline V gene, CDR1 is SGHRS and CDR2 is YFSETQ. The V end lost 3 bases, the J end lost 4 bases, and 11 bases lay between the germline ends.

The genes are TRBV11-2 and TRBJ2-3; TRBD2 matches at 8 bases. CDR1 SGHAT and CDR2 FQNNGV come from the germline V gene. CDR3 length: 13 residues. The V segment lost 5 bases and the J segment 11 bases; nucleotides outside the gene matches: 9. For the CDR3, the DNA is TGTGCCAGCAGCATGTCCGGGACTAGACTGCAGTATTTT. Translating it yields CASSMSGTRLQYF. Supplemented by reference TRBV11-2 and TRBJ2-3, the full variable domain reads EAGVAQSPRYKIIEKRQSVAFWCNPISGHATLYWYQQILGQGPKLLIQFQNNGVVDDSQLPKDRFSAERLKGVDSTLKIQPAKLEDSAVYLCASSMSGTRLQYFGPGTRLTVL.

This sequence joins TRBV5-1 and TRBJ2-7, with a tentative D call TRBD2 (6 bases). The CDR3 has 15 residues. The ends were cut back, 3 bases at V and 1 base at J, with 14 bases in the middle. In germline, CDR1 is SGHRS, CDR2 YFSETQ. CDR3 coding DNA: TGCGCCAGCAGCTATACTAGCACAAGATCCTACGAGCAGTACTTC. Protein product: CASSYTSTRSYEQYF.

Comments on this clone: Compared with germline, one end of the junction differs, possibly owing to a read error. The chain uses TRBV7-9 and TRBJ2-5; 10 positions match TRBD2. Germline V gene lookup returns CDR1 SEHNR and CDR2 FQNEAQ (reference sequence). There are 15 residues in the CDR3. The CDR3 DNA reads TGTTCCAGCAGCTGGGGACTAGCGCCGAGTATGGTCCTGTACTTC. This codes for CSSSWGLAPSMVLYF.

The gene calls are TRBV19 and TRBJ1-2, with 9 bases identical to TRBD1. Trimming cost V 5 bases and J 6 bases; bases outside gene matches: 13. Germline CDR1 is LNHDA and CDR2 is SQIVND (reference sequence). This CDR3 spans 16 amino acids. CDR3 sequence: CASSPTGTGWRDGYTF. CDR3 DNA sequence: TGTGCCAGTAGTCCGACCGGGACAGGGTGGAGGGATGGCTACACCTTC.

DNA of the CDR3: TGCGCCAGCAGCCGACTAGCGGGAGCGAACACCGGGGAGCTGTTTTTT. Translation: CASSRLAGANTGELFF. V usage is TRBV4-3 and J usage is TRBJ2-2; 12 bases line up with TRBD2. Germline CDR1 is LGHNA and CDR2 is YSLEER. The CDR3 is 16 residues long. The V and J ends lost 4 bases and 0 bases, in that order; junction bases with no gene match: 0.

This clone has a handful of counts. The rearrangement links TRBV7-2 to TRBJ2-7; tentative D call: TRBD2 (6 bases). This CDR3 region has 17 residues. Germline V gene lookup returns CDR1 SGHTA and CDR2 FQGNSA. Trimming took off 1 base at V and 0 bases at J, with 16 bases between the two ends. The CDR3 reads CASSLVGGGSGSYEQYF. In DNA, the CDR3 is TGTGCCAGCAGCTTAGTTGGTGGAGGGTCAGGCTCCTACGAGCAGTACTTC.

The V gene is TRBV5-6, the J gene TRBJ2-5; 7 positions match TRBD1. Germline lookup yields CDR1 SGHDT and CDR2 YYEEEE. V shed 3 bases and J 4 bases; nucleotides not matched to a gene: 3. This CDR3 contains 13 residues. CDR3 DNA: TGTGCCAGCAGCTCACAGGGGAGAGAGACCCAGTACTTC. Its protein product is CASSSQGRETQYF.

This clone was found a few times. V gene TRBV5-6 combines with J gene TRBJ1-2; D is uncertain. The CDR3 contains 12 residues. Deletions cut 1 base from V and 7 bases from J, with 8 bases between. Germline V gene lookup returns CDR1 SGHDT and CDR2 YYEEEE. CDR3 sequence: CASSLQELGYTF. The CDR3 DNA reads TGTGCCAGCAGCTTGCAGGAACTTGGCTACACCTTC.

The CDR3 coding sequence is TGTGCCTGGAGTGTACAGGGGGAGGGAAACTATGGCTACACCTTC. Its translation is CAWSVQGEGNYGYTF. The J gene is TRBJ1-2, the V gene TRBV30; TRBD1 matches at 8 bases. CDR3 length equals 15 residues. V shed 0 bases, J shed 2 bases, and the junction held 5 bases outside the gene matches. CDR1 and CDR2 from the germline V gene are GTSNPN and SVGIG (reference sequence).

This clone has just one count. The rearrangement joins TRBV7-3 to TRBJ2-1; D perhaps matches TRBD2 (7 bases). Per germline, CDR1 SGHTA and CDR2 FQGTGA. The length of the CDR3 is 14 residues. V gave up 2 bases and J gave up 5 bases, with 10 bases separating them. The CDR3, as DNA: TGTGCCAGCAGCTTAGCGGGGGCCAACAATGAGCAGTTCTTC. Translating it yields CASSLAGANNEQFF.

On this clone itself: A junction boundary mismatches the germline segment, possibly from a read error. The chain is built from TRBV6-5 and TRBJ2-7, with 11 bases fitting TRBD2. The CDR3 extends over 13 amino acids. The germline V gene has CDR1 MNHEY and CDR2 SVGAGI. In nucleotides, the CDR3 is TGTGCCAGCAGCCCGATAGCGGGAGGGTCAACGCACTTC. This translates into CASSPIAGGSTHF.